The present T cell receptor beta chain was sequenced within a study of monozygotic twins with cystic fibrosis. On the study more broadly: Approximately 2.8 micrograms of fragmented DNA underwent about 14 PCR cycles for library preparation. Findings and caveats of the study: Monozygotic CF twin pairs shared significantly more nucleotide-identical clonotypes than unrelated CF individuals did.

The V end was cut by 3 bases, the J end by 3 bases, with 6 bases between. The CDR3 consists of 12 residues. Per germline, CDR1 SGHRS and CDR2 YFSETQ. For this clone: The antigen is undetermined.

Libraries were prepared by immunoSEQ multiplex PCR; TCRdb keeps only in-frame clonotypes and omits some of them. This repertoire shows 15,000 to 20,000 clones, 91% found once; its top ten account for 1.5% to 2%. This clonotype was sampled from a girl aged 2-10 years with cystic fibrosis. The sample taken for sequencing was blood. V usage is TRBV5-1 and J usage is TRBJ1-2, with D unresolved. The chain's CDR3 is CASSWGDYGYTF. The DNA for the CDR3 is TGCGCCAGCAGCTGGGGTGACTATGGCTACACCTTC.